These 21 T cell receptor beta chains were all obtained from the same sample, sequenced in a study of OX40 agonist ivuxolimab in advanced cancers. Clones were sequenced by immunoSEQ multiplex PCR, and TCRdb holds only the in-frame ones, with some missing. The data show 100,000 to 150,000 clones, approximately 90% seen once. The sequenced sample was CD4+ or CD8+ T cells sorted from blood, obtained in a trial of the OX40 agonist ivuxolimab. The receptors here all came from an adult with an advanced solid tumor such as melanoma, head and neck, liver or kidney cancer.

V usage is TRBV5-6 and J usage is TRBJ2-1, with D possibly called TRBD1 or TRBD2 (5 bases each). V was cut by 4 bases and J by 3 bases, with 14 bases left in between. Germline V CDR1 and CDR2: SGHDT, YYEEEE. This CDR3 comprises 15 residues. The CDR3 sequence is CASSRGAGIYNEQFF. The CDR3 DNA reads as TGTGCCAGCAGCAGAGGGGCAGGAATCTACAATGAGCAGTTCTTC.

The CDR3 protein is CASSEGQVSWPQHF. The CDR3 DNA reads as TGTGCCAGCAGCGAAGGACAGGTCTCCTGGCCCCAGCATTTT. V and J are TRBV9 and TRBJ1-5; 7 bases align to TRBD1. In germline, CDR1 is SGDLS, CDR2 YYNGEE. J lost 9 bases, V lost 3 bases, and 9 bases had no gene match. The CDR3 is made up of 14 amino acids.

The CDR3: CASSLVERGLNYGYTF. The CDR3 DNA follows: TGTGCCAGCAGTTTGGTCGAGAGGGGTCTCAACTATGGCTACACCTTC. V and J are TRBV27 and TRBJ1-2; TRBD1 might be the D (5 bases). The CDR3 has 16 residues. Germline lookup yields CDR1 MNHEY and CDR2 SMNVEV (reference sequence). With 3 bases removed from V and 2 bases from J, the gap between germline ends came to 16 bases.

The V call is TRBV28, the J call TRBJ1-2; D is uncertain. The CDR3 contains 11 residues. V was clipped by 10 bases and J by 5 bases, with 11 bases between them. CDR1 is MDHEN, CDR2 SYDVKM, per germline. The CDR3 reads CATGQRYGYTF. The CDR3 DNA follows: TGTGCCACCGGGCAGCGATATGGCTACACCTTC.

The chain recombines TRBV6-1 with TRBJ1-1; D is undetermined. V lost 4 bases to trimming and J lost 3 bases, with 15 bases between them. CDR1 is MNHNS, CDR2 SASEGT, per germline. The CDR3 covers 15 residues. The CDR3 nucleotides read TGTGCCAGCAGTGTAACCTCCCGCCCAGACACTGAAGCTTTCTTT. Encoded protein: CASSVTSRPDTEAFF.

Remarks on this clone: This specimen includes other DNA sequences encoding the same CDR3. J is TRBJ2-7 and V is TRBV5-6; D remains unclear. V dropped 5 bases and J dropped 1 base, with 10 bases sitting between them. In germline, CDR1 is SGHDT, CDR2 YYEEEE. This CDR3 is 13 amino acids long. The DNA for the CDR3 is TGTGCCAGCAGTTCCGACCGATCCTACGAGCAGTACTTC. Encoded protein: CASSSDRSYEQYF.

CDR3 in amino acids: CASSFSSGSYEQYF. The CDR3 DNA follows: TGTGCCAGCAGCTTCTCGAGTGGGAGCTACGAGCAGTACTTC. The chain recombines TRBV11-3 with TRBJ2-7; weak D call: TRBD2 (5 bases). The ends were cut back, 3 bases at V and 3 bases at J, with 12 bases in the middle. Germline V CDR1 and CDR2: SGHNT, YENEEA. The CDR3 has 14 residues.

The V call is TRBV11-2, the J call TRBJ2-5; TRBD2 matches at 9 bases. The CDR3 runs to 15 residues. Germline CDR1 SGHAT, CDR2 FQNNGV. V was pared by 3 bases and J by 0 bases, with 2 bases of the junction left unmatched. The DNA of the CDR3 is TGTGCCAGCAGCTTCAGACTAGCGGACCAAGAGACCCAGTACTTC. It is translated as CASSFRLADQETQYF. Full variable domain (outside the CDR3, taken from reference TRBV11-2 and TRBJ2-5): EAGVAQSPRYKIIEKRQSVAFWCNPISGHATLYWYQQILGQGPKLLIQFQNNGVVDDSQLPKDRFSAERLKGVDSTLKIQPAKLEDSAVYLCASSFRLADQETQYFGPGTRLLVL.

V is TRBV28 and J is TRBJ2-3, with 10 bases matching TRBD1. Germline V gene data show CDR1 as MDHEN and CDR2 as SYDVKM. The junction had 13 bases not matched to a gene; V was cut back by 5 bases and J by 5 bases. The CDR3 loop spans 17 amino acids. In nucleotides, the CDR3 is TGTGCCAGCAGTCCTCCTCCCGGGACAGGGGTGAGAGATACGCAGTATTTT. Translating it yields CASSPPPGTGVRDTQYF. Filled out from reference TRBV28 and TRBJ2-3, the complete variable domain reads DVKVTQSSRYLVKRTGEKVFLECVQDMDHENMFWYRQDPGLGLRLIYFSYDVKMKEKGDIPEGYSVSREKKERFSLILESASTNQTSMYLCASSPPPGTGVRDTQYFGPGTRLTVL.

CDR3 residues: CASSTPIEGGDYNEQFF. Here the CDR3 DNA reads TGTGCCAGCAGCACTCCTATAGAGGGGGGCGACTACAATGAGCAGTTCTTC. The gene calls are TRBV7-6 and TRBJ2-1, with D perhaps being TRBD1 or TRBD2 (6 bases each). Germline assignment: CDR1 SGHVS and CDR2 FNYEAQ. This CDR3 region has 17 residues. The ends were cut back, 5 bases at V and 3 bases at J, with 20 bases in the middle.

V is TRBV6-5 and J is TRBJ1-1, with D unclear. Trimming left V 4 bases short and J 0 bases short, with 15 bases between. This CDR3 has 16 amino acids. In germline, CDR1 is MNHEY, CDR2 SVGAGI. The CDR3 sequence: CASSFDGAGMNTEAFF. In DNA form, the CDR3 reads TGTGCCAGCAGTTTCGACGGCGCGGGAATGAACACTGAAGCTTTCTTT.

The V and J genes are TRBV5-4 and TRBJ2-5, with 9 positions matching TRBD2. Losses at the gene ends were 0 bases for V and 3 bases for J; bases not matched to a gene: 3. Germline V lookup: CDR1 SGHNT, CDR2 YYREEE (reference sequence). The CDR3 is made up of 15 amino acids. The CDR3 nucleotides are TGTGCCAGCAGCTTGGGAGCTAGCGGGAAAGAGACCCAGTACTTC. Its translation is CASSLGASGKETQYF.

The chain couples TRBV6-1 to TRBJ2-1; D is ambiguous. With 0 bases removed from V and 7 bases from J, the gap between germline ends came to 13 bases. Germline V gene sequence: CDR1 MNHNS, CDR2 SASEGT. CDR3 size: 15 residues. CDR3 coding DNA: TGTGCCAGCAGTGAAGCGTGGGCGCCGAAGAATGAGCAGTTCTTC. It is translated as CASSEAWAPKNEQFF.

The rearrangement joins TRBV11-3 to TRBJ2-7; 11 nucleotides agree with TRBD2. The CDR3 has 14 amino acids. J gave up 2 bases and V 5 bases, and 2 bases lay outside the gene matches. Germline CDR1 SGHNT, CDR2 YENEEA. CDR3: CASSQGLAAYEQYF. The CDR3 region has the DNA TGTGCCAGCAGCCAGGGACTAGCGGCCTACGAGCAGTACTTC.

The chain links TRBV27 to TRBJ2-1; 8 bases are shared with TRBD2. Losses at the gene ends were 3 bases for V and 7 bases for J; bases not matched to a gene: 8. This CDR3 has 15 amino acids. From germline, CDR1 is MNHEY and CDR2 SMNVEV (reference sequence). The CDR3, as DNA: TGTGCCAGCAGTTTCCCGGGGGGGAGGCTAAATGAGCAGTTCTTC. This sequence encodes CASSFPGGRLNEQFF.

The genes are TRBV19 and TRBJ1-3; TRBD1 might be the D (5 bases). Germline CDR1 and CDR2: LNHDA and SQIVND (reference sequence). CDR3 length: 14 amino acids. The germline V and J ends were trimmed by 8 bases and 8 bases, with 19 bases remaining between them. The CDR3 sequence is CASLQGPTKDTIYF. The CDR3 nucleotides read TGTGCCAGTCTTCAGGGCCCCACAAAGGACACCATATATTTT.

The chain's CDR3 is CASTAWGDRGETQYF. CDR3 sequence (DNA): TGTGCCAGCACCGCGTGGGGGGACAGAGGGGAGACCCAGTACTTC. The V and J genes are TRBV11-2 and TRBJ2-5, with a weak D call TRBD1 (7 bases). This CDR3 comprises 15 residues. CDR1 is SGHAT and CDR2 is FQNNGV in the germline V gene. Trimming removed 7 bases from V and 5 bases from J, with 20 bases in between.

The chain uses TRBV7-9 and TRBJ2-1, with 10 bases aligning to TRBD2. Per germline, CDR1 SEHNR and CDR2 FQNEAQ (reference sequence). The CDR3 runs 15 residues. V lost 10 bases to trimming and J lost 8 bases; unmatched junction nucleotides: 14. In DNA form, the CDR3 reads TGTGCCATCTTTAAGGTGGGACTAGCGCGCGATGAGCAGTTCTTC. Amino acids: CAIFKVGLARDEQFF.

This chain links TRBV6-5 with TRBJ2-7; D possibly corresponds to TRBD2 (6 bases). This CDR3 has 14 residues. V was clipped by 1 base and J by 7 bases, with 14 bases between them. Germline values: CDR1 MNHEY, CDR2 SVGAGI. In DNA, the CDR3 is TGTGCCAGCAGTTACTTAGCGGTCCCCTTTGAGCAGTACTTC. Protein: CASSYLAVPFEQYF.

J is TRBJ2-3 and V is TRBV5-1, with 10 bases lining up with TRBD1. In germline, CDR1 is SGHRS, CDR2 YFSETQ. CDR3 size: 15 residues. V trimming: 4 bases; J trimming: 4 bases; junction bases outside the gene matches: 6. This CDR3 reads CASSLGTGAADTQYF. CDR3 DNA sequence: TGCGCCAGCAGCCTGGGGACAGGGGCAGCAGATACGCAGTATTTT. The variable domain in full, completed from reference TRBV5-1 and TRBJ2-3, reads KAGVTQTPRYLIKTRGQQVTLSCSPISGHRSVSWYQQTPGQGLQFLFEYFSETQRNKGNFPGRFSGRQFSNSRSEMNVSTLELGDSALYLCASSLGTGAADTQYFGPGTRLTVL.

The gene calls are TRBV19 and TRBJ2-3, with 8 bases lining up with TRBD2. J was trimmed by 1 base and V by 3 bases; bases with no gene match: 12. The germline gives CDR1 LNHDA, CDR2 SQIVND (reference sequence). There are 18 residues in the CDR3. The CDR3 DNA follows: TGTGCCAGTAGTATTTCCTCGTATAGCGGGGCTGGCACAGATACGCAGTATTTT. Residues: CASSISSYSGAGTDTQYF.